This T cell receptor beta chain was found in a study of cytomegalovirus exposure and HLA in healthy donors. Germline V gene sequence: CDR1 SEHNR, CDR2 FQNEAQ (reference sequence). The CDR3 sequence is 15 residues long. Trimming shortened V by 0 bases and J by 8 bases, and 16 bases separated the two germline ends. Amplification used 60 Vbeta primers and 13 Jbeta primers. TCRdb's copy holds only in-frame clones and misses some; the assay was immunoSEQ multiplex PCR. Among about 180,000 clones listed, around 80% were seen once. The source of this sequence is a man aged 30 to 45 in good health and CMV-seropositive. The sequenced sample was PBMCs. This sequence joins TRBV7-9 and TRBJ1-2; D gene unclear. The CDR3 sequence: CASSLARLRDEGYTF. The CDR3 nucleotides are TGTGCCAGCAGCTTAGCCCGCCTTCGCGATGAGGGCTACACCTTC.